These T cell receptor beta chains were read from a single sample in a study of blood T cell repertoires in COVID-19. Using immunoSEQ multiplex PCR, the repertoire was profiled, and TCRdb retains in-frame clones only, with some absent. The sample records some 170,000 clones, over 70% being singletons. The sample comprised peripheral blood. These receptors all come from a woman over 75 with active or convalescent COVID-19. Each CDR3 is given with its conserved first and last residue. Fields, in order: D gene, clone size, J gene, V gene, CDR3 protein, CDR3 DNA. D genes are given only for firm matches. Not all rows give a size; the values are once, few, many and, for expanded clones, a class.

. | . | TRBJ1-2 | TRBV14 | CASMPGRGGHLINYGYTF | TGTGCCAGCATGCCAGGAAGAGGGGGACACCTAATTAACTATGGCTACACCTTC
. | . | TRBJ2-5 | TRBV24-1 | CATSEGGPRETQYF | TGTGCCACCAGTGAGGGGGGACCTAGGGAGACCCAGTACTTC
TRBD1 | few | TRBJ1-6 | TRBV5-6 | CASSPLQGTGNSPLHF | TGTGCCAGCAGTCCACTACAGGGGACAGGGAATTCACCCCTCCACTTT
. | . | TRBJ2-7 | TRBV30 | CAWSPDSYEQYF | TGTGCCTGGAGCCCGGACAGCTACGAGCAGTACTTC
. | . | TRBJ1-2 | TRBV10-3 | CAISGGQINYGYTF | TGTGCCATCAGTGGTGGACAGATAAACTATGGCTACACCTTC
. | . | TRBJ1-1 | TRBV21-1 | CASSKWQGVEHYPTEAFF | TGTGCCAGCAGCAAATGGCAGGGGGTGGAACATTACCCCACTGAAGCTTTCTTT
TRBD1 | . | TRBJ2-5 | TRBV5-1 | CASSVTGSGETQYF | TGCGCCAGCAGCGTGACAGGGTCAGGTGAGACCCAGTACTTC
TRBD2 | . | TRBJ2-3 | TRBV5-4 | CASSTQGLAGGPTQYF | TGTGCCAGCAGCACGCAGGGACTAGCGGGGGGGCCTACGCAGTATTTT
TRBD1 | . | TRBJ1-2 | TRBV20-1 | CSGQGYYGYTF | TGCAGTGGACAGGGTTACTATGGCTACACCTTC
. | . | TRBJ2-3 | TRBV7-4 | CASSLCLATFTDTQYF | TGTGCCAGCAGCTTATGTCTAGCGACTTTCACAGATACGCAGTATTTT
. | . | TRBJ2-1 | TRBV4-2 | CASSPDHSYNEQFF | TGTGCCAGCAGCCCAGACCATAGCTACAATGAGCAGTTCTTC
TRBD1 | . | TRBJ2-2 | TRBV7-2 | CASRLSGGPWVVGELFF | TGTGCCAGCAGACTATCAGGGGGCCCCTGGGTTGTCGGGGAGCTGTTTTTT
. | . | TRBJ1-6 | TRBV27 | CASSSLVRQGHNSPLHF | TGTGCCAGCAGTTCCCTCGTCCGGCAGGGGCATAATTCACCCCTCCACTTT
. | few | TRBJ1-1 | TRBV16 | CASSQYQALEAFF | TGTGCCAGCAGCCAATATCAGGCCCTTGAAGCTTTCTTT
. | . | TRBJ2-2 | TRBV5-4 | CASSPPTPNTGELFF | TGTGCCAGCAGCCCCCCGACACCGAACACCGGGGAGCTGTTTTTT
. | . | TRBJ2-3 | TRBV19 | CASSIGGPRTDTQYF | TGTGCCAGTAGTATAGGAGGCCCCCGCACAGATACGCAGTATTTT
. | . | TRBJ2-2 | TRBV11-3 | CASSLDQFLDTGELFF | TGTGCCAGCAGCTTAGATCAATTCTTAGACACCGGGGAGCTGTTTTTT
TRBD2 | . | TRBJ2-4 | TRBV7-2 | CASSLQGGGGAKNIQYF | TGTGCCAGCAGCCTCCAGGGTGGCGGGGGAGCCAAAAACATTCAGTACTTC
TRBD1 | few | TRBJ1-1 | TRBV10-3 | CAISGTGAAFF | TGTGCCATCAGTGGAACAGGGGCAGCTTTCTTT
. | . | TRBJ1-2 | TRBV4-3 | CASSQDRTAYGYTF | TGCGCCAGCAGCCAAGATAGGACAGCGTATGGCTACACCTTC
. | . | TRBJ1-5 | TRBV6-5 | CASSYRQKNQPQHF | TGTGCCAGCAGTTACAGACAGAAAAATCAGCCCCAGCATTTT
TRBD1 | . | TRBJ1-5 | TRBV5-8 | CASSFYGTGDLKPQHF | TGTGCCAGCAGTTTTTACGGGACAGGCGACCTCAAGCCCCAGCATTTT
TRBD1 | . | TRBJ2-7 | TRBV4-3 | CASSQAGQGSYEQYF | TGCGCCAGCAGCCAGGCGGGACAGGGCTCCTACGAGCAGTACTTC
TRBD1 | . | TRBJ1-3 | TRBV7-2 | CASSLTRTGSSGNTIYF | TGTGCCAGCAGCTTAACCCGGACAGGGAGCTCTGGAAACACCATATATTTT
TRBD1 | . | TRBJ1-5 | TRBV28 | CASSSAGTGIQPQHF | TGTGCCAGCAGTTCGGCCGGGACAGGGATTCAGCCCCAGCATTTT
. | . | TRBJ1-1 | TRBV10-3 | CAISDGRGNTEAFF | TGTGCCATCAGTGACGGACGGGGGAACACTGAAGCTTTCTTT
. | . | TRBJ1-1 | TRBV27 | CASSLNGLIMNTEAFF | TGTGCCAGCAGTTTAAATGGACTTATAATGAACACTGAAGCTTTCTTT
. | . | TRBJ1-3 | TRBV18 | CASSDQGTAGNTIYF | TGTGCCAGCTCGGACCAGGGGACCGCTGGAAACACCATATATTTT
. | . | TRBJ1-4 | TRBV19 | CASSPPGTTNEKLFF | TGTGCCAGTAGCCCCCCGGGGACAACTAATGAAAAACTGTTTTTT
. | . | TRBJ2-5 | TRBV3-1/TRBV3-2 | CASSQPGRTPSQETQYF | TGTGCCAGCAGCCAACCAGGCAGGACTCCCTCCCAAGAGACCCAGTACTTC
. | . | TRBJ1-1 | TRBV2 | CASSAPGWDTEAFF | TGTGCCAGCAGCGCGCCAGGCTGGGACACTGAAGCTTTCTTT
. | . | TRBJ1-2 | TRBV6-5 | CASQYRESYGYTF | TGTGCCAGTCAATACAGGGAGAGCTATGGCTACACCTTC
. | . | TRBJ1-6 | TRBV7-2 | CASSLSWVLLNSPLHF | TGTGCCAGCAGCTTATCCTGGGTATTACTAAATTCACCCCTCCACTTT
. | . | TRBJ1-4 | TRBV12-5 | CASGLQGTNEKLFF | TGTGCTAGTGGTTTACAGGGCACTAATGAAAAACTGTTTTTT
. | few | TRBJ2-7 | TRBV6-5 | CASSYSETGQYEQYF | TGTGCCAGCAGTTACTCCGAGACAGGACAATACGAGCAGTACTTC
TRBD1 | few | TRBJ1-5 | TRBV18 | CASSPDRGRDQPQHF | TGTGCCAGCTCACCCGACAGGGGGCGAGATCAGCCCCAGCATTTT